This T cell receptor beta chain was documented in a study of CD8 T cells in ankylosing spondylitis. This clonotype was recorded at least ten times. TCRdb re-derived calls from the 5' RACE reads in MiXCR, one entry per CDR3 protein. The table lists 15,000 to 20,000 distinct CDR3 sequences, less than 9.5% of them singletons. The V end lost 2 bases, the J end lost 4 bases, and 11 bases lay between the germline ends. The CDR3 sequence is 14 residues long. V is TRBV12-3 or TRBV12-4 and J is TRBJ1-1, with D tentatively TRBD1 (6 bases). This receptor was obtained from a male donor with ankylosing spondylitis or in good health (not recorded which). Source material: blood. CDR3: CASSLSGGGTEAFF. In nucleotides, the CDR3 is TGTGCCAGCAGTTTAAGCGGGGGCGGCACTGAAGCTTTCTTT.